This TCR beta chain was documented in a study of T cells in Graves' hyperthyroidism and ophthalmopathy. Study results and caveats: Before onset, ophthalmopathy was predicted by the model a median roughly 6.8 months earlier.

J lost 7 bases, V lost 3 bases, and 5 bases had no gene match. Looked up from germline, CDR1 is DFQATT and CDR2 is SNEGSKA (reference sequence). The CDR3 is 13 amino acids. Researchers amplified the TCR beta CDR3 regions from RNA transcripts. An initial round of RT-PCR targeting the TCR CDR3 relied on the HTBI primer set. Via MiXCR, TCRdb re-called the multiplex PCR reads, giving one row per CDR3 protein. The table lists fewer than 700,000 distinct CDR3 sequences, 15% to 20% of them singletons. From approximately 9.1 ml of fresh peripheral blood, PBMCs were isolated. Turning to this clonotype: Its antigen is as yet unknown.

The chain carries TRBV20-1 and TRBJ2-7; 11 bases map to TRBD2. The sequencing input was blood. The origin of this receptor is a woman aged 30 to 39 with Graves' hyperthyroidism. This CDR3 reads CSASRIAGGEQYF. The CDR3 nucleotides read TGCAGTGCTAGTAGAATAGCGGGAGGGGAGCAGTACTTC.